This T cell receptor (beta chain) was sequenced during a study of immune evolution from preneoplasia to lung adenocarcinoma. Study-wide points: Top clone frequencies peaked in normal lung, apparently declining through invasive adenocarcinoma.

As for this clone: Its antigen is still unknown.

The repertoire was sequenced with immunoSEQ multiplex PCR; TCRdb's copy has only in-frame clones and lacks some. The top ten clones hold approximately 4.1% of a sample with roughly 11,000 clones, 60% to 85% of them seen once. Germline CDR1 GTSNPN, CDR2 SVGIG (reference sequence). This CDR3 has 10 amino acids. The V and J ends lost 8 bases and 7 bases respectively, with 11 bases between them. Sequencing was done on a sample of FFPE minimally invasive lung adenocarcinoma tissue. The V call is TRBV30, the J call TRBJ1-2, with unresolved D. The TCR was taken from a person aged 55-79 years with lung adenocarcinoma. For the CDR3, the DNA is TGTGCCGGGATCTCTGGTGGCTACACCTTC. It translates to CAGISGGYTF.